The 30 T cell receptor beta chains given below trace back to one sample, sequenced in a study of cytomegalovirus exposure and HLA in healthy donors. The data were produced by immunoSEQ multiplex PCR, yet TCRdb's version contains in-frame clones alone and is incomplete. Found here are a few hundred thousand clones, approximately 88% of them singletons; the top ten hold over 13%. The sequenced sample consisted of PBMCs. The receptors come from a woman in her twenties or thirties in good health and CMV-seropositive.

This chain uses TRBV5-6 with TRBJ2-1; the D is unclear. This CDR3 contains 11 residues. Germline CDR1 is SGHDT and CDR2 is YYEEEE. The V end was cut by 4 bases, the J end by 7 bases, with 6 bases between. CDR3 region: CASSIGNEQFF. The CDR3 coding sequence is TGTGCCAGCAGCATTGGGAATGAGCAGTTCTTC.

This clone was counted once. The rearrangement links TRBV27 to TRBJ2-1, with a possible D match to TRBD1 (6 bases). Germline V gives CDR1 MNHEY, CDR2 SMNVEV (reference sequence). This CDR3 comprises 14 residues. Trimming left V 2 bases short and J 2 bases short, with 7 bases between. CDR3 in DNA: TGTGCCAGCAGTTTACAGGGGACCTACAATGAGCAGTTCTTC. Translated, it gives CASSLQGTYNEQFF.

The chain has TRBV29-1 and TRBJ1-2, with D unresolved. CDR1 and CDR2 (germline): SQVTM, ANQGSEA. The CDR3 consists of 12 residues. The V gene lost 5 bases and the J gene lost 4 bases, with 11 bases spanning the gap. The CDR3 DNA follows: TGCAGCGTTTCAGGCCCCACCTATGGCTACACCTTC. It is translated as CSVSGPTYGYTF.

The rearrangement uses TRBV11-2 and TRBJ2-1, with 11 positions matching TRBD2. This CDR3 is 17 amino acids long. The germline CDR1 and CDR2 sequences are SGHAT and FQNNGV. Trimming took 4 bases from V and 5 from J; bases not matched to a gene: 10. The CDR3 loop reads CASSSGRRLAGNNEQFF. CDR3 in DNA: TGTGCCAGCAGCTCGGGACGTAGACTAGCGGGGAACAATGAGCAGTTCTTC.

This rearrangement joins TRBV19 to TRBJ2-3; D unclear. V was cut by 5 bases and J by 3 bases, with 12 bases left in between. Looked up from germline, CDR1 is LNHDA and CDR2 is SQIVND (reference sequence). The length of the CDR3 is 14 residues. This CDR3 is CASSWLRVTDTQYF. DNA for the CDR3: TGTGCCAGTAGTTGGTTGCGAGTGACAGATACGCAGTATTTT.

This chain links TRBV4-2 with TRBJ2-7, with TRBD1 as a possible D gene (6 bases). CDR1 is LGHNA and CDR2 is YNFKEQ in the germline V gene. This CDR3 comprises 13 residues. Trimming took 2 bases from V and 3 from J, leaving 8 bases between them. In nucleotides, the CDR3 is TGTGCCAGCAGCCAAACGGACAGCTACGAGCAGTACTTC. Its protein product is CASSQTDSYEQYF.

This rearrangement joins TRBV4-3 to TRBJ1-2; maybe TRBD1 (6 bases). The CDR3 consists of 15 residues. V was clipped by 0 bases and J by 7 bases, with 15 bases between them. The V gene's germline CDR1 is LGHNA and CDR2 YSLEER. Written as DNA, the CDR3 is TGCGCCAGCAGCCAAGAACCAGGGGAACTTGGTGGCTACACCTTC. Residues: CASSQEPGELGGYTF.

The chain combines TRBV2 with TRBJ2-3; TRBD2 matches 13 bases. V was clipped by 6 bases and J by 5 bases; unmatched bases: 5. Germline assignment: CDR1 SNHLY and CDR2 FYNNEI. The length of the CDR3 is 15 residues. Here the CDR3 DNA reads TGTGCCAGCAGGCTAACTAGCGGGAGGGGAGATACGCAGTATTTT. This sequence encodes CASRLTSGRGDTQYF.

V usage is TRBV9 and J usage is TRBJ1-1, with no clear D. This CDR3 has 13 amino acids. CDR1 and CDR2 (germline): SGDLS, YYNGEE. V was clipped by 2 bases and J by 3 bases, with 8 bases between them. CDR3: CASSVSVDTEAFF. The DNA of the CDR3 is TGTGCCAGCAGCGTTTCAGTGGACACTGAAGCTTTCTTT. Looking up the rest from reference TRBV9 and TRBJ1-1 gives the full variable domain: DSGVTQTPKHLITATGQRVTLRCSPRSGDLSVYWYQQSLDQGLQFLIQYYNGEERAKGNILERFSAQQFPDLHSELNLSSLELGDSALYFCASSVSVDTEAFFGQGTRLTVV.

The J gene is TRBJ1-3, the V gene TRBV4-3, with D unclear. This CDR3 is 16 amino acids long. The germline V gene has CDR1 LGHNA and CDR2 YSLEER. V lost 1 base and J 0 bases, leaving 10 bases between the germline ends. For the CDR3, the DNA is TGCGCCAGCAGCCAAGGGGCGCTGGGCTCTGGAAACACCATATATTTT. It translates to CASSQGALGSGNTIYF.

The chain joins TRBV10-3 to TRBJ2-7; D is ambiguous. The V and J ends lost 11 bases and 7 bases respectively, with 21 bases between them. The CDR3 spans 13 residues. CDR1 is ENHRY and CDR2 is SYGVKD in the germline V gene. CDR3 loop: CASGSGVGDEQYF. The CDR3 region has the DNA TGTGCCTCTGGGTCCGGAGTTGGCGATGAGCAGTACTTC.

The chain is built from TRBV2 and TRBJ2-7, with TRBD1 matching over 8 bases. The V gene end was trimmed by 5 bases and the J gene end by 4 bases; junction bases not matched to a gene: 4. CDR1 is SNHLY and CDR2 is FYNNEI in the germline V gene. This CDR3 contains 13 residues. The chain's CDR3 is CASSRDRLYEQYF. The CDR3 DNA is TGTGCCAGCAGTCGGGACAGGTTATACGAGCAGTACTTC.

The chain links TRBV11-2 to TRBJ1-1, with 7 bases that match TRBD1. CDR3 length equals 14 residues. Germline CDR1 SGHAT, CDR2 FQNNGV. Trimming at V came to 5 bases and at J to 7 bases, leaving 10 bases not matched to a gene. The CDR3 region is CASSLHGTVFEAFF. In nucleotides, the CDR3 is TGTGCCAGCAGCCTTCACGGGACAGTTTTTGAAGCTTTCTTT.

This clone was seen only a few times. The CDR3 is CASSLESGDTIYF. The CDR3 DNA reads as TGCGCCAGCAGCTTGGAGAGTGGTGACACCATATATTTT. J is TRBJ1-3 and V is TRBV5-1, with D unresolved. V dropped 0 bases and J dropped 8 bases, with 9 bases sitting between them. The CDR3 sequence is 13 residues long. Germline CDR1 and CDR2: SGHRS and YFSETQ.

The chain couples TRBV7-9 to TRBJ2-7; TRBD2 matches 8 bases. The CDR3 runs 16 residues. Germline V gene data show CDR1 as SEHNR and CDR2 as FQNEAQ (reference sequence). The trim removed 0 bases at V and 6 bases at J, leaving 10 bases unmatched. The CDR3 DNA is TGTGCCAGCAGCTTAGCGGGAGCGGGAGCGGGGAGCGAGCAGTACTTC. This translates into CASSLAGAGAGSEQYF.

The CDR3 loop reads CAGSGQLQETQYF. The CDR3 DNA sequence: TGTGCCGGAAGCGGACAATTACAAGAGACCCAGTACTTC. The chain links TRBV2 to TRBJ2-5, with D perhaps matching TRBD1 or TRBD2 (5 bases each). Looked up from germline, CDR1 is SNHLY and CDR2 is FYNNEI. CDR3 length: 13 residues. Trimming left V 11 bases short and J 2 bases short, with 15 bases between. Based on the CDR3 plus reference TRBV2 and TRBJ2-5, the full variable domain is EPEVTQTPSHQVTQMGQEVILRCVPISNHLYFYWYRQILGQKVEFLVSFYNNEISEKSEIFDDQFSVERPDGSNFTLKIRSTKLEDSAMYFCAGSGQLQETQYFGPGTRLLVL.

CDR3 nucleotide sequence: TGTGCCAGCAGCTTGGGGGCTATCTATGGCTACACCTTC. Its protein product is CASSLGAIYGYTF. The chain carries TRBV7-2 and TRBJ1-2, with a tentative D call TRBD1 (6 bases). Germline V gene lookup returns CDR1 SGHTA and CDR2 FQGNSA. This CDR3 is 13 amino acids long. Trimming removed 3 bases from V and 4 bases from J, with 9 bases in between.

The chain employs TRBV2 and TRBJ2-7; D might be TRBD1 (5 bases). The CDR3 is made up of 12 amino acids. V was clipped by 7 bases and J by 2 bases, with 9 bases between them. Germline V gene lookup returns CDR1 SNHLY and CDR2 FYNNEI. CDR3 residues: CASKTVAYEQYF. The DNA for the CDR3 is TGTGCCAGCAAGACAGTCGCCTACGAGCAGTACTTC.

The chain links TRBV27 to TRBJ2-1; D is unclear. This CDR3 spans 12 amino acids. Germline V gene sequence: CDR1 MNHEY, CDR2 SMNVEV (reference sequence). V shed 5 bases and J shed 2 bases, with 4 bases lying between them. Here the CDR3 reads CASSPTYNEQFF. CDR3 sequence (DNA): TGTGCCAGCAGTCCGACCTACAATGAGCAGTTCTTC.

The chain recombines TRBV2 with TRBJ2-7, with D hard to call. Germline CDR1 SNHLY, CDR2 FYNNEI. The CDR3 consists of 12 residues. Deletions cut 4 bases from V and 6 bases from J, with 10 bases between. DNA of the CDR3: TGTGCCAGCAGTGGCCAGTTCGGCGAGCAGTACTTC. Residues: CASSGQFGEQYF. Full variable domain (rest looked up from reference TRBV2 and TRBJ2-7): EPEVTQTPSHQVTQMGQEVILRCVPISNHLYFYWYRQILGQKVEFLVSFYNNEISEKSEIFDDQFSVERPDGSNFTLKIRSTKLEDSAMYFCASSGQFGEQYFGPGTRLTVT.

DNA of the CDR3: TGTGCCAGCAGCGGGGCTGGGGGGGCCACCGGGGAGCTGTTTTTT. Protein product: CASSGAGGATGELFF. The chain links TRBV9 to TRBJ2-2; D might be TRBD2 (7 bases). The germline V gene has CDR1 SGDLS and CDR2 YYNGEE. The CDR3 runs to 15 residues. Trimming shortened V by 3 bases and J by 4 bases, and 13 bases separated the two germline ends.

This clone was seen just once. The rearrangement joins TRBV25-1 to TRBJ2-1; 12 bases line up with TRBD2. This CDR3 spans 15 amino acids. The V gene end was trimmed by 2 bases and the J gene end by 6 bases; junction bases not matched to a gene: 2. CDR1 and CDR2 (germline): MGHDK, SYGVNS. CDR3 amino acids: CASSEVLAGGNEQFF. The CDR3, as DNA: TGTGCCAGCAGTGAAGTACTAGCGGGAGGCAATGAGCAGTTCTTC.

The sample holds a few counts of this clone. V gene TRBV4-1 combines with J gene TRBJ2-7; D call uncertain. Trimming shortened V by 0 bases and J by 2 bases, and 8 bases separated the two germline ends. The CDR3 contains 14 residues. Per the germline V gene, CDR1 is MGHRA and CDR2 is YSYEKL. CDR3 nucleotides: TGCGCCAGCAGCCAAGATCCGGCGACCTACGAGCAGTACTTC. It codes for CASSQDPATYEQYF.

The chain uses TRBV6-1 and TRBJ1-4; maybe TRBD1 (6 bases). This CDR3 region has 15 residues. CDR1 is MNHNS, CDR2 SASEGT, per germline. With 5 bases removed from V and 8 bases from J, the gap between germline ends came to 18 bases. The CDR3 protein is CASSNPTLRGEKLFF. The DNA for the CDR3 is TGTGCCAGCAGTAACCCGACTCTCAGGGGCGAAAAACTGTTTTTT.

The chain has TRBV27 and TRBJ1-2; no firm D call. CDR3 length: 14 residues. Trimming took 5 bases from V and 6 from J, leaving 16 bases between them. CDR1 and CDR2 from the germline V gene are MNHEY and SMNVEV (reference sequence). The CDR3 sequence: CASSPNGIGDGYTF. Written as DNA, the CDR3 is TGTGCCAGCAGTCCAAATGGTATTGGGGATGGCTACACCTTC.

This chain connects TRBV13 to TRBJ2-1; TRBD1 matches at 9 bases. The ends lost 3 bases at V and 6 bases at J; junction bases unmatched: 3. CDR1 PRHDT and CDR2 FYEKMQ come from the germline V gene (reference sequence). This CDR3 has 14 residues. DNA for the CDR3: TGTGCCAGCAGCTTTAGGGACAGGGTCAATGAGCAGTTCTTC. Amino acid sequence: CASSFRDRVNEQFF.

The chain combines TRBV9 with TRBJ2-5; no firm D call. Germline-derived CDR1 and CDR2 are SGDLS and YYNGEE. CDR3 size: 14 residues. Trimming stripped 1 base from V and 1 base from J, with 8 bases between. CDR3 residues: CASSVMSSQETQYF. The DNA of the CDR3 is TGTGCCAGCAGCGTAATGTCGTCCCAAGAGACCCAGTACTTC.

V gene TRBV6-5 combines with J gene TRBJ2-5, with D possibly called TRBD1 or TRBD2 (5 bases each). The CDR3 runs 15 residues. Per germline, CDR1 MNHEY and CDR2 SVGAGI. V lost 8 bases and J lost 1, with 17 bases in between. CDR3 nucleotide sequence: TGTGCCAGCGCAGCTACCGGGACGAGCCAAGAGACCCAGTACTTC. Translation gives CASAATGTSQETQYF.

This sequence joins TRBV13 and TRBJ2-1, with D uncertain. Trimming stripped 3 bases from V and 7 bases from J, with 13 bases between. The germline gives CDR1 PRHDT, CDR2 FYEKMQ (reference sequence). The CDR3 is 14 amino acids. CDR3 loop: CASSLDPRLNEQFF. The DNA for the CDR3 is TGTGCCAGCAGCTTGGACCCCCGTTTGAATGAGCAGTTCTTC.

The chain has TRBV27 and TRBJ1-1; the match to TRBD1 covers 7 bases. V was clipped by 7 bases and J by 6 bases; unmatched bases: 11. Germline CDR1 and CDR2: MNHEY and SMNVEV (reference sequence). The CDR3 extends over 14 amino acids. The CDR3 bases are TGTGCCAGCATTCTACAGGGGAGTAGCCCTGAAGCTTTCTTT. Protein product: CASILQGSSPEAFF.